Listed below are T cell receptor beta chains from one sample, sequenced in a study of blood T cell repertoires in COVID-19. Only in-frame clones appear in the TCRdb table, and some are missing; sequencing was by immunoSEQ multiplex PCR. Among about 200,000 clones listed, 90% to 95% were seen once. The source material was peripheral blood. The receptors shown here come from a man aged 60-69 years with COVID-19, enrolled during active disease. The CDR3 runs from the conserved cysteine through the conserved F or W. The D gene is left open where the match is weak. Size values are once, few and many counts, or a class for expanded clones, and some rows have none.

clone_size	d_call	v_call	j_call	cdr3_aa	cdr3_nt
-	TRBD2	TRBV10-2	TRBJ2-3	CASRLAGASTDTQYF	TGCGCCAGCAGACTAGCGGGGGCCAGCACAGATACGCAGTATTTT
-	TRBD1	TRBV18	TRBJ1-5	CASSPFQGQGRNQPQHF	TGTGCCAGCTCGCCTTTTCAGGGACAGGGGCGCAATCAGCCCCAGCATTTT
few	TRBD2	TRBV6-2/TRBV6-3	TRBJ2-1	CASSTARGVSYNEQFF	TGTGCCAGCAGTACTGCGCGGGGGGTCTCCTACAATGAGCAGTTCTTC
-	TRBD2	TRBV5-1	TRBJ2-1	CASSILAGKYNEQFF	TGCGCCAGCAGCATACTAGCGGGGAAGTACAATGAGCAGTTCTTC
-	-	TRBV11-3	TRBJ2-6	CASSLHSGANVLTF	TGTGCCAGCAGCTTACACTCTGGGGCCAACGTCCTGACTTTC
-	TRBD1	TRBV11-2	TRBJ1-2	CASSLRIEGAFYYGYTF	TGTGCCAGCAGCTTACGGATCGAGGGGGCGTTCTACTATGGCTACACCTTC
-	TRBD1	TRBV5-1	TRBJ2-4	CASSRTGTGKNIQYF	TGCGCCAGCAGCCGGACCGGGACAGGCAAAAACATTCAGTACTTC
-	TRBD2	TRBV13	TRBJ2-3	CASSPGGTSGTDTQYF	TGTGCCAGCAGTCCCGGCGGGACTAGCGGCACAGATACGCAGTATTTT
-	-	TRBV6-5	TRBJ1-1	CASSYEGGRGAFF	TGTGCCAGCAGTTACGAGGGGGGGCGGGGAGCTTTCTTT
-	-	TRBV12-3/TRBV12-4	TRBJ1-1	CASSYWNTEAFF	TGTGCCAGCAGTTACTGGAACACTGAAGCTTTCTTT
-	TRBD2	TRBV6-4	TRBJ2-1	CASRVASGYSYNEQFF	TGTGCCAGCAGGGTCGCTAGCGGTTACTCCTACAATGAGCAGTTCTTC
-	TRBD1	TRBV27	TRBJ1-1	CASSLNRGSSEAFF	TGTGCCAGCAGTTTAAACAGGGGTAGTTCTGAAGCTTTCTTT
-	TRBD1	TRBV2	TRBJ1-2	CASSGQGTYGYTF	TGTGCCAGCAGTGGACAGGGGACGTATGGCTACACCTTC
-	-	TRBV5-1	TRBJ1-4	CASSFELNEKLFF	TGCGCCAGCAGCTTTGAACTGAATGAAAAACTGTTTTTT
-	-	TRBV28	TRBJ2-7	CASRSSGSNSYEQYF	TGTGCCAGCAGATCGTCAGGGTCCAACTCCTACGAGCAGTACTTC